This entry lists 27 T cell receptor beta chains sequenced from one sample in a study of blood T cell repertoires in COVID-19. Data came from immunoSEQ multiplex PCR; TCRdb stores just in-frame clones and leaves some out. The table records approximately 210,000 clones, 84% of them present only once. The material sequenced was peripheral blood. The origin of the receptors is a woman in her fifties or sixties with active or convalescent COVID-19.

The chain joins TRBV4-2 to TRBJ1-2; 7 bases line up with TRBD1. V trimming: 0 bases; J trimming: 8 bases; junction bases outside the gene matches: 6. Germline V gives CDR1 LGHNA, CDR2 YNFKEQ. CDR3 length equals 14 residues. This CDR3 is CASSQDVGGWGYTF. The CDR3 nucleotides read TGTGCCAGCAGCCAAGATGTAGGGGGCTGGGGCTACACCTTC.

This chain joins TRBV5-1 and TRBJ1-1; the match to TRBD1 covers 8 bases. Per germline, CDR1 SGHRS and CDR2 YFSETQ. Unmatched junction bases numbered 6, after V lost 5 bases and J lost 6 bases. This CDR3 spans 13 amino acids. CDR3 in amino acids: CASSSTGVAEAFF. The CDR3 nucleotides are TGCGCCAGCAGTTCGACAGGGGTAGCTGAAGCTTTCTTT.

This clone was observed once. The V and J genes are TRBV28 and TRBJ2-3, with TRBD2 matching over 7 bases. Germline V gives CDR1 MDHEN, CDR2 SYDVKM. The CDR3 runs to 16 residues. J was trimmed by 5 bases and V by 6 bases; bases with no gene match: 14. The CDR3 DNA reads TGTGCCAGCAGCTTCCTTGGGGAGGGAAGGGTAGATACGCAGTATTTT. Protein: CASSFLGEGRVDTQYF.

The genes are TRBV5-4 and TRBJ2-7, with D maybe TRBD2 (5 bases). The ends were cut back, 3 bases at V and 6 bases at J, with 19 bases in the middle. CDR3 length: 15 amino acids. CDR1 and CDR2 from the germline V gene are SGHNT and YYREEE (reference sequence). The CDR3 nucleotides are TGTGCCAGCAGCTCTGGACTGGGCAAGGCGGGCGAGCAGTACGTC. It is translated as CASSSGLGKAGEQYV.

The chain combines TRBV12-3 or TRBV12-4 with TRBJ2-3; the D is unclear. V dropped 2 bases and J dropped 11 bases, with 14 bases sitting between them. The CDR3 is 13 residues long. CDR3 loop: CASSLRSHSGQYF. CDR3 coding DNA: TGTGCCAGCAGTTTAAGGTCCCACTCGGGGCAGTATTTT.

V is TRBV18 and J is TRBJ1-2, with 9 bases fitting TRBD1. V trimming: 3 bases; J trimming: 2 bases; junction bases outside the gene matches: 7. Per the germline V gene, CDR1 is KGHSH and CDR2 is LQKENI. The CDR3 is 16 residues long. Here the CDR3 reads CASSPKETGGNYGYTF. Here the CDR3 DNA reads TGTGCCAGCTCACCCAAGGAAACAGGGGGCAACTATGGCTACACCTTC.

The chain links TRBV7-7 to TRBJ2-5; a possible D gene is TRBD2 (6 bases). This CDR3 has 15 residues. Germline CDR1 and CDR2: SSHAT and FNYEAQ (reference sequence). Trimming shortened V by 5 bases and J by 5 bases, and 18 bases separated the two germline ends. CDR3 nucleotides: TGTGCCAGCAGCGCACGTCAGGGAGGTGGGGAGACCCAGTACTTC. As protein: CASSARQGGGETQYF.

The V and J genes are TRBV18 and TRBJ2-7, with D possibly being TRBD2 (7 bases). The CDR3 spans 15 residues. Trimming took off 3 bases at V and 3 bases at J, with 15 bases between the two ends. Per germline, CDR1 KGHSH and CDR2 LQKENI. This CDR3 is CASSPGAGVGYEQYF. The DNA of the CDR3 is TGTGCCAGCTCACCGGGGGCGGGAGTGGGCTACGAGCAGTACTTC.

This clone was seen more than once but under ten times. The chain employs TRBV5-6 and TRBJ2-4; 10 bases match TRBD1. The CDR3 totals 14 residues. With V trimmed by 0 bases and J by 10 bases, 4 bases remained unmatched. The germline V gene has CDR1 SGHDT and CDR2 YYEEEE. The CDR3 protein is CASSLVSGQGIQYF. DNA for the CDR3: TGTGCCAGCAGCTTGGTGTCGGGACAGGGGATTCAGTACTTC.

This chain uses TRBV4-2 with TRBJ1-1, with 7 nucleotides matching TRBD1. The CDR3 is 15 residues long. The germline CDR1 and CDR2 sequences are LGHNA and YNFKEQ. V dropped 4 bases and J dropped 1; count of bases not matched to a gene: 6. CDR3 coding DNA: TGTGCCAGCAGCCGGATAGGACAGGAGAACACTGAAGCTTTCTTT. Translation: CASSRIGQENTEAFF.

The chain couples TRBV14 to TRBJ2-7, with D possibly being TRBD2 (6 bases). The V end was cut by 7 bases, the J end by 0 bases, with 16 bases between. The CDR3 spans 15 residues. Germline V lookup: CDR1 SGHDN, CDR2 FVKESK. CDR3 residues: CASNQGGKSSYEQYF. The CDR3 DNA reads TGTGCCAGCAACCAGGGCGGGAAGAGCTCCTACGAGCAGTACTTC.

This sequence joins TRBV28 and TRBJ1-1; TRBD1 is a possible D gene (5 bases). The V and J ends lost 5 bases and 4 bases respectively, with 14 bases between them. CDR1 and CDR2 from the germline V gene are MDHEN and SYDVKM. The CDR3 extends over 14 amino acids. The CDR3 is CASSLAPGGTEAFF. Here the CDR3 DNA reads TGTGCCAGCAGTCTCGCACCCGGGGGCACTGAAGCTTTCTTT.

The chain couples TRBV11-1 to TRBJ2-7; TRBD2 is a possible D gene (5 bases). Deletions cut 4 bases from V and 3 bases from J, with 10 bases between. Germline CDR1 SGHAT, CDR2 FQDESV (reference sequence). The CDR3 contains 13 residues. The CDR3, as DNA: TGTGCCAGCAGCTCTTGGGGAGACTACGAGCAGTACTTC. Its protein product is CASSSWGDYEQYF.

The rearrangement uses TRBV2 and TRBJ1-4; 11 bases fit TRBD1. This CDR3 comprises 18 residues. The germline V gene has CDR1 SNHLY and CDR2 FYNNEI. Trimming took 3 bases from V and 0 from J; bases not matched to a gene: 6. The CDR3 nucleotides read TGTGCCAGCAGTGATGGACAGGGGGCAGTTGCAACTAATGAAAAACTGTTTTTT. Its translation: CASSDGQGAVATNEKLFF. Combining the CDR3 with reference TRBV2 and TRBJ1-4 gives the whole variable domain EPEVTQTPSHQVTQMGQEVILRCVPISNHLYFYWYRQILGQKVEFLVSFYNNEISEKSEIFDDQFSVERPDGSNFTLKIRSTKLEDSAMYFCASSDGQGAVATNEKLFFGSGTQLSVL.

The chain couples TRBV28 to TRBJ1-1; no reliable D call. CDR3 length equals 11 residues. V shed 8 bases and J shed 1 base, with 5 bases lying between them. CDR1 MDHEN and CDR2 SYDVKM come from the germline V gene. The CDR3 sequence is CASEQNTEAFF. CDR3 nucleotide sequence: TGTGCCAGCGAACAGAACACTGAAGCTTTCTTT.

This clone has a handful of counts. The chain uses TRBV6-1 and TRBJ1-6, with unresolved D. The CDR3 has 14 amino acids. The V gene lost 2 bases and the J gene lost 6 bases, with 8 bases spanning the gap. CDR1 and CDR2 (germline): MNHNS, SASEGT. CDR3 region: CASSEQVLNSPLHF. The CDR3 bases are TGTGCCAGCAGTGAACAGGTCCTTAATTCACCCCTCCACTTT.

The chain uses TRBV28 and TRBJ1-2; 10 nucleotides align to TRBD1. The V gene end was trimmed by 3 bases and the J gene end by 8 bases; junction bases not matched to a gene: 15. CDR3 length: 17 residues. Germline assignment: CDR1 MDHEN and CDR2 SYDVKM. In DNA, the CDR3 is TGTGCCAGCAGTTTGTCCCCAGGGACAGGGGCCGACGAGGGCTACACCTTC. This sequence encodes CASSLSPGTGADEGYTF.

This chain uses TRBV3-1 (or the pseudogene TRBV3-2) with TRBJ1-1; no firm D call. Germline assignment: CDR1 LGHDT and CDR2 YNNKEL (reference sequence). The CDR3 covers 13 residues. Trimming cost V 4 bases and J 0 bases, with 6 bases left between them. CDR3 bases: TGTGCCAGCAGCCTCCTAATGAACACTGAAGCTTTCTTT. Translating gives CASSLLMNTEAFF.

J is TRBJ1-2 and V is TRBV28; 9 nucleotides align to TRBD1. J was trimmed by 4 bases and V by 4 bases; bases with no gene match: 4. CDR3 size: 14 residues. Looked up from germline, CDR1 is MDHEN and CDR2 is SYDVKM. The CDR3, as DNA: TGTGCCAGCAGTTCGGGACAGGGTACCTATGGCTACACCTTC. Translated, it gives CASSSGQGTYGYTF.

The J gene is TRBJ1-1, the V gene TRBV28; 7 nucleotides agree with TRBD1. V was clipped by 1 base and J by 8 bases; unmatched bases: 10. CDR3 length: 15 amino acids. Germline CDR1 MDHEN, CDR2 SYDVKM. The CDR3 loop reads CASSLSVGTAAEAFF. CDR3 in DNA: TGTGCCAGCAGTTTATCCGTTGGGACAGCGGCGGAAGCTTTCTTT.

The genes are TRBV3-1 (or the pseudogene TRBV3-2) and TRBJ1-1; D uncertain. Trimming cost V 6 bases and J 4 bases, with 12 bases left between them. The germline V gene encodes CDR1 LGHDT and CDR2 YNNKEL (reference sequence). This CDR3 has 13 amino acids. As DNA, the CDR3 is TGTGCCAGCAGTCAAAGGGAGGGCACTGAAGCTTTCTTT. Residues: CASSQREGTEAFF.

The gene calls are TRBV12-5 and TRBJ2-7, with 7 bases fitting TRBD2. The CDR3 is 15 residues long. V dropped 1 base and J dropped 0; count of bases not matched to a gene: 3. Germline-derived CDR1 and CDR2 are LGHNT and FRNRAP. CDR3 sequence reads: CASGLGLAVSYEQYF. For the CDR3, the DNA is TGTGCTAGTGGTTTGGGGCTAGCGGTCTCCTACGAGCAGTACTTC. The whole variable domain, remainder taken from reference TRBV12-5 and TRBJ2-7, is DARVTQTPRHKVTEMGQEVTMRCQPILGHNTVFWYRQTMMQGLELLAYFRNRAPLDDSGMPKDRFSAEMPDATLATLKIQPSEPRDSAVYFCASGLGLAVSYEQYFGPGTRLTVT.

The gene calls are TRBV10-2 and TRBJ1-5; TRBD1 agrees at 8 bases. Trimming cost V 2 bases and J 9 bases; bases outside gene matches: 9. In germline, CDR1 is WSHSY, CDR2 SAAADI. The length of the CDR3 is 15 residues. CDR3 DNA: TGCGCCAGCAGTGAGGACTGGACAGGGCCGCCGCCCCAGCATTTT. Amino acid sequence: CASSEDWTGPPPQHF.

A few counts support this clone. The rearrangement uses TRBV5-6 and TRBJ2-1, with TRBD1 as a possible D gene (5 bases). V gave up 0 bases and J gave up 9 bases, with 19 bases separating them. Germline lookup yields CDR1 SGHDT and CDR2 YYEEEE. This CDR3 contains 16 residues. The chain's CDR3 is CASSLAMGRADREQFF. CDR3 nucleotides: TGTGCCAGCAGCTTGGCCATGGGCAGGGCGGACCGTGAGCAGTTCTTC.

The chain has TRBV6-5 and TRBJ1-2, with 7 bases that match TRBD1. Germline CDR1 reads MNHEY; CDR2 reads SVGAGI. This CDR3 is built from 15 residues. V trimming: 2 bases; J trimming: 5 bases; junction bases outside the gene matches: 8. The CDR3, as DNA: TGTGCCAGCAGTTACGAGTCGGGACAGAATTATGGCTACACCTTC. It translates to CASSYESGQNYGYTF.

The chain recombines TRBV10-3 with TRBJ2-1, with 10 positions matching TRBD2. CDR3 length: 15 amino acids. Germline trimming cut 6 bases from V and 7 bases from J; bases unmatched to any gene: 9. Germline values: CDR1 ENHRY, CDR2 SYGVKD. The CDR3 loop is CAISALAGDANEQFF. CDR3 DNA: TGTGCCATCAGCGCCCTAGCGGGAGATGCTAATGAGCAGTTCTTC.

The gene calls are TRBV7-3 and TRBJ1-1, with D possibly matching TRBD1 (5 bases). V was cut by 0 bases and J by 5 bases, with 16 bases left in between. This CDR3 contains 16 residues. CDR1 and CDR2 (germline): SGHTA, FQGTGA. DNA of the CDR3: TGTGCCAGCAGCTTAACGTCGGGCTCCCGGGGGACTGAAGCTTTCTTT. This encodes CASSLTSGSRGTEAFF. The full variable domain, in which reference TRBV7-3 and TRBJ1-1 provide the parts outside the CDR3, is GAGVSQTPSNKVTEKGKYVELRCDPISGHTALYWYRQSLGQGPEFLIYFQGTGAADDSGLPNDRFFAVRPEGSVSTLKIQRTERGDSAVYLCASSLTSGSRGTEAFFGQGTRLTVV.